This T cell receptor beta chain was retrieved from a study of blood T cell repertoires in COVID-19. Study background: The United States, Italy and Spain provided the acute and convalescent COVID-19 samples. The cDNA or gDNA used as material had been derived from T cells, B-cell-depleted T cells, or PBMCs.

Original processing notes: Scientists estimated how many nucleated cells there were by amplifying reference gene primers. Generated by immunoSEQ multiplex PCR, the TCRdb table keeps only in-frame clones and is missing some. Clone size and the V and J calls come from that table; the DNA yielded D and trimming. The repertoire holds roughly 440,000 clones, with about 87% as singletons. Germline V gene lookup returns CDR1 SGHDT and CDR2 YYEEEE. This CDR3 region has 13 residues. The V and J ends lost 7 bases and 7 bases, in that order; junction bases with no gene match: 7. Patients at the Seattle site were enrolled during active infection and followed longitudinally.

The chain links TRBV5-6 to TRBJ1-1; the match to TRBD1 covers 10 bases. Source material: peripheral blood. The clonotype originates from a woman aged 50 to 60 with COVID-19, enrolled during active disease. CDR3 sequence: CASFGTGVVEAFF. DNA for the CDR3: TGTGCCAGCTTCGGGACAGGGGTCGTTGAAGCTTTCTTT.